This passage covers 27 T cell receptor beta chains from one sample sequenced in a study of vaccination and CD4 T cells after COVID-19. Treatment reported: approximately nine-day PBMC culture with coronavirus spike peptide pools or control peptides (ViraFEST assay). These receptors lack a known antigen. Oncomine TCR Beta short-read sequencing was applied to DNA from cultured CD4+ T cells. In TCRdb, the PCR reads were re-called with MiXCR into one record per CDR3 protein. The profile shows approximately 12,000 distinct CDR3 sequences, less than 70% of them singletons. The specimen was CD4+ T cells from blood, cultured in vitro, collected before SARS-CoV-2 vaccination. These receptor sequences come from a human donor who had recovered from COVID-19.

This chain joins TRBV30 and TRBJ2-7; TRBD1 agrees at 9 bases. Germline CDR1 GTSNPN, CDR2 SVGIG (reference sequence). J lost 6 bases, V lost 5 bases, and 14 bases had no gene match. This CDR3 is built from 15 residues. CDR3 residues: CAWSPRGTGKFEQYF. CDR3 bases: TGTGCCTGGTCGCCCCGAGGGACAGGGAAGTTCGAGCAGTACTTC.

J is TRBJ1-2 and V is TRBV20-1; D remains unclear. The germline gives CDR1 DFQATT, CDR2 SNEGSKA (reference sequence). Trimming removed 1 base from V and 6 bases from J, with 6 bases in between. This CDR3 comprises 11 residues. The CDR3 protein is CSARAGHGYTF. The CDR3 DNA is TGCAGTGCTAGAGCAGGTCATGGCTACACCTTC.

V gene TRBV28 combines with J gene TRBJ2-5, with D possibly called TRBD1 or TRBD2 (6 bases each). The germline V gene encodes CDR1 MDHEN and CDR2 SYDVKM. This CDR3 region has 16 residues. V shed 5 bases and J shed 4 bases, with 20 bases lying between them. CDR3 protein: CASSPPSGGKGETQYF. DNA of the CDR3: TGTGCCAGCAGTCCCCCGTCCGGGGGCAAGGGAGAGACCCAGTACTTC.

This chain connects TRBV12-3 or TRBV12-4 to TRBJ1-4; D is undetermined. The CDR3 extends over 14 amino acids. Trimming shortened V by 5 bases and J by 1 base, and 8 bases separated the two germline ends. The chain's CDR3 is CASSTGGTNEKLFF. The DNA for the CDR3 is TGTGCCAGCAGTACCGGAGGAACTAATGAAAAACTGTTTTTT.

A few counts support this clonotype. J is TRBJ2-7 and V is TRBV6-2 or TRBV6-3; 7 nucleotides match TRBD2. J lost 7 bases, V lost 5 bases, and 8 bases had no gene match. Germline V gives CDR1 MNHEY, CDR2 SVGEGT. The length of the CDR3 is 13 residues. The DNA of the CDR3 is TGTGCCAGCAGTCGGAGGACGGGGGGAGAGCAGTACTTC. Amino acid sequence: CASSRRTGGEQYF.

The chain combines TRBV18 with TRBJ2-7; D ambiguous. Trimming removed 3 bases from V and 7 bases from J, with 19 bases in between. CDR3 size: 15 residues. CDR1 and CDR2 from the germline V gene are KGHSH and LQKENI. CDR3 sequence (DNA): TGTGCCAGCTCACCTCCTATAGGACGGTTACGGGAGCAGTACTTC. It specifies CASSPPIGRLREQYF. Based on the CDR3 plus reference TRBV18 and TRBJ2-7, the full variable domain is NAGVMQNPRHLVRRRGQEARLRCSPMKGHSHVYWYRQLPEEGLKFMVYLQKENIIDESGMPKERFSAEFPKEGPSILRIQQVVRGDSAAYFCASSPPIGRLREQYFGPGTRLTVT.

In this sample, this clonotype turned up a few times. The chain has TRBV6-5 and TRBJ1-6; 8 bases are a match to TRBD1. CDR1 and CDR2 from the germline V gene are MNHEY and SVGAGI. The CDR3 extends over 18 amino acids. The J segment lost 4 bases and the V segment lost 4 bases, leaving 12 bases of the junction unmatched. The CDR3: CASSSDLRGPYYNSPLHF. For the CDR3, the DNA is TGTGCCAGCAGTTCCGACCTCAGGGGGCCCTATTATAATTCACCCCTCCACTTT.

This chain links TRBV7-3 with TRBJ1-1; weak D call: TRBD1 (6 bases). V was clipped by 1 base and J by 5 bases, with 11 bases between them. The CDR3 loop spans 14 amino acids. CDR1 is SGHTA, CDR2 FQGTGA, per germline. CDR3 in DNA: TGTGCCAGCAGCTTAAACGACAGGTTTACTGAAGCTTTCTTT. It encodes CASSLNDRFTEAFF.

The rearrangement links TRBV11-1 to TRBJ2-1; D is unresolved. V lost 3 bases and J 10 bases, leaving 16 bases between the germline ends. Germline V gene lookup returns CDR1 SGHAT and CDR2 FQDESV (reference sequence). The CDR3 runs 14 residues. The CDR3 loop reads CASSFRILAKEQFF. The CDR3 coding sequence is TGTGCCAGCAGCTTCAGAATTTTGGCGAAGGAGCAGTTCTTC.

The chain links TRBV7-9 to TRBJ2-1, with D possibly matching TRBD2 (6 bases). CDR3 length equals 15 residues. Germline assignment: CDR1 SEHNR and CDR2 FQNEAQ (reference sequence). V gave up 5 bases and J gave up 1 base, with 12 bases separating them. CDR3 region: CASSKEGLSYNEQFF. CDR3 nucleotide sequence: TGTGCCAGCAGCAAGGAGGGGTTGTCCTACAATGAGCAGTTCTTC.

The chain uses TRBV7-2 and TRBJ2-3; D not resolved. Per the germline V gene, CDR1 is SGHTA and CDR2 is FQGNSA. The CDR3 consists of 12 residues. Trimming removed 5 bases from V and 9 bases from J, with 12 bases in between. This CDR3 reads CASSPPTITQYF. CDR3 sequence (DNA): TGTGCCAGCAGCCCCCCCACGATAACGCAGTATTTT.

The V and J genes are TRBV6-5 and TRBJ2-7; 11 bases line up with TRBD2. V trimming: 0 bases; J trimming: 6 bases; junction bases outside the gene matches: 13. This CDR3 region has 18 residues. Germline loops: CDR1 MNHEY, CDR2 SVGAGI. CDR3 nucleotides: TGTGCCAGCAGTTACTCTCTTCCCTGGAGTAGCGGGGGGGGCGAGCAGTACTTC. Translated, it gives CASSYSLPWSSGGGEQYF.

The genes are TRBV7-6 and TRBJ1-1, with 10 bases fitting TRBD1. Germline V gene data show CDR1 as SGHVS and CDR2 as FNYEAQ. This CDR3 has 15 amino acids. V was pared by 4 bases and J by 1 base, with 3 bases of the junction left unmatched. CDR3: CASSSRQGANTEAFF. Written as DNA, the CDR3 is TGTGCCAGCAGCTCTCGACAGGGGGCGAACACTGAAGCTTTCTTT.

This clonotype has only a few counts. V gene TRBV20-1 combines with J gene TRBJ1-6, with 9 bases aligning to TRBD1. Germline CDR1 reads DFQATT; CDR2 reads SNEGSKA (reference sequence). V shed 5 bases and J 9 bases; nucleotides not matched to a gene: 8. There are 14 residues in the CDR3. The CDR3 coding sequence is TGCAGTGCTGTCCCGGGACAGGGCGTTTCACCCCTCCACTTT. It is translated as CSAVPGQGVSPLHF.

This clonotype was seen more than once but under ten times. The chain carries TRBV6-5 and TRBJ1-2, with 7 bases that match TRBD1. Unmatched junction bases numbered 8, after V lost 4 bases and J lost 6 bases. The CDR3 has 14 residues. Per germline, CDR1 MNHEY and CDR2 SVGAGI. Here the CDR3 DNA reads TGTGCCAGCAGTTCTGCAGGGGGAAGAGATGGCTACACCTTC. This gives the protein CASSSAGGRDGYTF.

J is TRBJ2-1 and V is TRBV20-1; 7 bases map to TRBD1. Germline V CDR1 and CDR2: DFQATT, SNEGSKA (reference sequence). After removal of 7 bases from V and 6 bases from J, the junction contained 6 bases not matched to a gene. CDR3 size: 12 residues. The CDR3 here is CSEDRVGNEQFF. The CDR3 DNA reads TGCAGTGAAGACAGGGTGGGCAATGAGCAGTTCTTC.

This sequence joins TRBV29-1 and TRBJ2-1; tentatively, D is TRBD2 (6 bases). Germline V gene data show CDR1 as SQVTM and CDR2 as ANQGSEA. The germline V and J ends were trimmed by 7 bases and 2 bases, with 18 bases remaining between them. The CDR3 consists of 15 residues. CDR3 bases: TGCAGCGCCAGGTCGCGGGGAAGGCCCTACAATGAGCAGTTCTTC. This gives the protein CSARSRGRPYNEQFF.

This clonotype was counted a few times. The chain uses TRBV12-3 or TRBV12-4 and TRBJ1-2; TRBD1 agrees at 7 bases. Germline trimming cut 6 bases from V and 3 bases from J; bases unmatched to any gene: 7. The CDR3 is made up of 14 amino acids. CDR3 protein: CASSSDRDHYGYTF. DNA of the CDR3: TGTGCCAGCAGCTCCGACAGGGACCACTATGGCTACACCTTC.

This chain links TRBV19 with TRBJ2-5; no definite D call. V lost 4 bases and J lost 5, with 26 bases in between. This CDR3 is built from 18 residues. Germline loops: CDR1 LNHDA, CDR2 SQIVND (reference sequence). CDR3 amino acids: CASSKEGPDFARPETQYF. In DNA, the CDR3 is TGTGCCAGTAGTAAGGAAGGGCCCGACTTTGCCCGCCCGGAGACCCAGTACTTC.

This chain joins TRBV6-5 and TRBJ1-5; maybe TRBD1 (5 bases). Germline assignment: CDR1 MNHEY and CDR2 SVGAGI. V was pared by 3 bases and J by 1 base, with 7 bases between. CDR3 length: 14 amino acids. The CDR3 loop reads CASSYGGSNQPQHF. The CDR3 nucleotides read TGTGCCAGCAGTTATGGGGGAAGCAATCAGCCCCAGCATTTT.

The V gene is TRBV2, the J gene TRBJ1-5; 7 bases map to TRBD1. The CDR3 runs 15 residues. Germline CDR1 reads SNHLY; CDR2 reads FYNNEI. V shed 7 bases and J 4 bases; nucleotides not matched to a gene: 10. The CDR3 loop reads CASMMGTVKNQPQHF. The CDR3 bases are TGTGCCAGCATGATGGGGACAGTCAAAAATCAGCCCCAGCATTTT.

This clonotype was counted once. J is TRBJ1-2 and V is TRBV6-1; D perhaps matches TRBD1 (5 bases). Germline V gene data show CDR1 as MNHNS and CDR2 as SASEGT. V gave up 5 bases and J gave up 3 bases, with 16 bases separating them. This CDR3 contains 15 residues. DNA for the CDR3: TGTGCCAGCAGTAAATCCTCCGGGGCAGACTATGGCTACACCTTC. Amino acid sequence: CASSKSSGADYGYTF.

In its sample, this clonotype ranks as medium-sized (0.01 to 0.1%). This chain connects TRBV20-1 to TRBJ2-3; D may correspond to TRBD1 or TRBD2 (5 bases each). The V and J ends lost 0 bases and 1 base respectively, with 11 bases between them. This CDR3 comprises 15 residues. CDR1 and CDR2 from the germline V gene are DFQATT and SNEGSKA (reference sequence). CDR3 residues: CSARDLGRRTDTQYF. CDR3 DNA sequence: TGCAGTGCTAGAGATCTGGGACGCCGCACAGATACGCAGTATTTT.

The V call is TRBV6-1, the J call TRBJ1-5; D is unclear. V gave up 6 bases and J gave up 4 bases, with 10 bases separating them. The CDR3 is 13 amino acids. Germline CDR1 MNHNS, CDR2 SASEGT. The CDR3 reads CASRDSLNQPQHF. Here the CDR3 DNA reads TGTGCCAGCAGGGACTCCTTAAATCAGCCCCAGCATTTT.

The chain uses TRBV6-1 and TRBJ2-3; TRBD2 matches 9 bases. The CDR3 is 14 residues long. Per the germline V gene, CDR1 is MNHNS and CDR2 is SASEGT. Trimming removed 6 bases from V and 2 bases from J; junction bases left unmatched: 3. DNA of the CDR3: TGTGCCAGCAGAAGGACTAGCGCCACAGATACGCAGTATTTT. Amino acid sequence: CASRRTSATDTQYF.

By share, this clonotype counts as large. This chain joins TRBV6-1 and TRBJ1-1; 8 bases line up with TRBD1. Germline V gives CDR1 MNHNS, CDR2 SASEGT. J was trimmed by 4 bases and V by 5 bases; bases with no gene match: 9. The CDR3 is 15 amino acids. The CDR3 sequence is CASSLTTGGVTEAFF. The CDR3 DNA reads as TGTGCCAGCAGTCTAACAACAGGGGGGGTCACTGAAGCTTTCTTT.

This chain links TRBV5-1 with TRBJ2-7; 9 bases match TRBD1. This CDR3 contains 13 residues. The V gene end was trimmed by 5 bases and the J gene end by 3 bases; junction bases not matched to a gene: 3. Germline lookup yields CDR1 SGHRS and CDR2 YFSETQ. CDR3 nucleotides: TGCGCCAGCAGTTCGGACAGGGGCTACGAGCAGTACTTC. Protein sequence: CASSSDRGYEQYF.